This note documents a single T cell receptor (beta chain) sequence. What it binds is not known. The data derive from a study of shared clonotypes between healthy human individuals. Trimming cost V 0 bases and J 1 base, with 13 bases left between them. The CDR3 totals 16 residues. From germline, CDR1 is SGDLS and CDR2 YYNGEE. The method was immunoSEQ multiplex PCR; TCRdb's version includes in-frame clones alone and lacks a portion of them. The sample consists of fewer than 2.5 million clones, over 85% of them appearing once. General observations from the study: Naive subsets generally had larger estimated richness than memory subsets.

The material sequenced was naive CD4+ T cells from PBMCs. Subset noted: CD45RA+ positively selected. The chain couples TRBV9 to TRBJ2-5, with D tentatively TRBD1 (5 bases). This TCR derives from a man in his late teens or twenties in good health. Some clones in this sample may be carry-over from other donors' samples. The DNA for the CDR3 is TGTGCCAGCAGCGTAGCTACGACAGCAACCCAAGAGACCCAGTACTTC. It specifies CASSVATTATQETQYF.